The 6 T cell receptor beta chains listed next were all sequenced from one sample in a study of persistence of HIV-infected CD4 T cells (dated by TCRdb to about 2020). The label giving this sample's treatment or condition can be read as: suppressive antiretroviral therapy. Lysates of CMV-infected fibroblasts at about 9.3 ug/mL were used to stimulate the cells. Sorting of responding CD4+ T cells was based on upregulation of both CD40 ligand and CD69. Antigens for these TCRs are unknown. TCRbeta repertoires were sequenced from genomic DNA with the immunoSEQ hsTCRB assay version 4 in survey mode. Drawn from immuneACCESS, this table holds only the in-frame rearrangements with V and J called that TCRdb kept. Clones are partly lost; checked studies trace under half to an unresolved V gene and leave the rest unexplained. For this sample the table gives around 7,500 clones, of which roughly 60% were detected only once. The ten most abundant clones make up under 20% of the sample.

Source: CD4+ T cells sorted from PBMCs after roughly 17-hour stimulation, taken from a patient who received antiretroviral therapy. Read against the paper, the sample's cell subset or site label means: CD40L+CD69+ CD4 T cells responding to CMV lysate. These receptors all stem from an adult man with HIV who was CMV-seropositive.

The J gene is TRBJ2-3, the V gene TRBV19; perhaps TRBD1 as D (6 bases). V was cut by 4 bases and J by 2 bases, with 13 bases left in between. CDR1 and CDR2 (germline): LNHDA, SQIVND (reference sequence). CDR3 length: 15 amino acids. CDR3 amino acids: CASSTSNRVTDTQYF. CDR3 nucleotide sequence: TGTGCCAGTAGTACCTCTAACAGGGTCACAGATACGCAGTATTTT.

The CDR3: CASSNTGTRSYNEQFF. CDR3 nucleotides: TGTGCCAGCAGCAACACCGGGACTCGATCCTACAATGAGCAGTTCTTC. The gene calls are TRBV11-1 and TRBJ2-1; D is possibly TRBD2 (6 bases). This CDR3 is built from 16 residues. Trimming removed 5 bases from V and 1 base from J, with 15 bases in between. Germline V gene sequence: CDR1 SGHAT, CDR2 FQDESV (reference sequence).

V is TRBV11-3 and J is TRBJ1-3, with D perhaps matching TRBD1 (5 bases). This CDR3 has 15 residues. V was shortened by 3 bases and J by 0 bases, with 9 bases between the two germline ends. The germline CDR1 and CDR2 sequences are SGHNT and YENEEA. This CDR3 reads CASSFGTGSGNTIYF. As DNA, the CDR3 is TGTGCCAGCAGCTTCGGGACGGGCTCTGGAAACACCATATATTTT.

J is TRBJ2-3 and V is TRBV14; no firm D call. Germline values: CDR1 SGHDN, CDR2 FVKESK. This CDR3 spans 14 amino acids. V was pared by 2 bases and J by 2 bases, with 8 bases between. CDR3 bases: TGTGCCAGCAGCCAACGGTACACCACAGATACGCAGTATTTT. This encodes CASSQRYTTDTQYF.

The chain combines TRBV6-5 with TRBJ1-6; 10 bases align to TRBD1. The CDR3 is 13 amino acids. Germline CDR1 reads MNHEY; CDR2 reads SVGAGI. J lost 8 bases, V lost 7 bases, and 2 bases had no gene match. The CDR3 loop reads CASIGTGDSPLHF. In nucleotides, the CDR3 is TGTGCCAGCATTGGGACAGGGGATTCACCCCTCCACTTT.

This clone turned up a few times. The V and J genes are TRBV7-9 and TRBJ1-1; D is unresolved. CDR1 is SEHNR and CDR2 is FQNEAQ in the germline V gene (reference sequence). The length of the CDR3 is 13 residues. Trimming left V 0 bases short and J 1 base short, with 3 bases between. CDR3 nucleotide sequence: TGTGCCAGCAGCTTAGCAGGGAACACTGAAGCTTTCTTT. Encoded protein: CASSLAGNTEAFF.